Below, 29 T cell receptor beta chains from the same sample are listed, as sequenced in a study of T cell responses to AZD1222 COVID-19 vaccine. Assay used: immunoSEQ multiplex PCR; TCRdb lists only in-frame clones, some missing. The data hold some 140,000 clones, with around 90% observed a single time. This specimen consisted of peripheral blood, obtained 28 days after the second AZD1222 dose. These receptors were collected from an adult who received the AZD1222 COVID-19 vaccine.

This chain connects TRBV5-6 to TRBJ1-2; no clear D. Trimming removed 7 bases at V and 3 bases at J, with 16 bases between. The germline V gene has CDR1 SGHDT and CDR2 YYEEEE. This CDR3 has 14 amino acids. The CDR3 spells CASLPLDGHYGYTF. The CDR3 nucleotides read TGTGCCAGCCTACCTTTGGACGGACACTATGGCTACACCTTC.

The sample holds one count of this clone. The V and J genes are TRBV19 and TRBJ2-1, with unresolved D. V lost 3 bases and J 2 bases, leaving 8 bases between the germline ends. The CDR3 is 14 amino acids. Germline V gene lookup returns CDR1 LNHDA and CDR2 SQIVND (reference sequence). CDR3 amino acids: CASSIRITYNEQFF. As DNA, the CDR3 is TGTGCCAGTAGTATCAGGATTACCTACAATGAGCAGTTCTTC.

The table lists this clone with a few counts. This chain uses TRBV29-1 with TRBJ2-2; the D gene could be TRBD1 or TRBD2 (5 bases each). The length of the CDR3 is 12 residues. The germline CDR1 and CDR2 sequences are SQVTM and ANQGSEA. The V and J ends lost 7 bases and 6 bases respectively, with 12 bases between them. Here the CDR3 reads CSARGVPGELFF. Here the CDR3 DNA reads TGCAGCGCTAGAGGGGTCCCCGGGGAGCTGTTTTTT.

The CDR3 is CASSLGTQGNSPLHF. The CDR3 DNA sequence: TGTGCCAGCAGCTTAGGTACACAGGGAAATTCACCCCTCCACTTT. The rearrangement uses TRBV11-3 and TRBJ1-6; D might be TRBD1 (6 bases). The CDR3 is made up of 15 amino acids. The V gene's germline CDR1 is SGHNT and CDR2 YENEEA. V lost 1 base, J lost 7 bases, and 11 bases lay in between.

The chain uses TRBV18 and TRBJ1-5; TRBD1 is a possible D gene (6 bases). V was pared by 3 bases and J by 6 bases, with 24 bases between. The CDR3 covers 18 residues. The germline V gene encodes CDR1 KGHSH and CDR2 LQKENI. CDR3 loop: CASSPNSPGQGFSQPQHF. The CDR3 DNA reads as TGTGCCAGCTCACCTAATAGCCCGGGGCAGGGGTTTAGTCAGCCCCAGCATTTT.

In DNA form, the CDR3 reads TGTGCCAGCAGCCTTGAGGGTCGGGACACTGAAGCTTTCTTT. Protein: CASSLEGRDTEAFF. The chain has TRBV3-1 (or the pseudogene TRBV3-2) and TRBJ1-1; D not certain. Germline V gene lookup returns CDR1 LGHDT and CDR2 YNNKEL (reference sequence). The CDR3 loop spans 14 amino acids. Trimming stripped 4 bases from V and 3 bases from J, with 12 bases between.

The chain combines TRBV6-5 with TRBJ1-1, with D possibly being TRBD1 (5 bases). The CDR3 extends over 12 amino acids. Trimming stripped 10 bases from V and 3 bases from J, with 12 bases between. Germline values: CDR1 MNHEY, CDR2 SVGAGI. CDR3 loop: CATGWGDTEAFF. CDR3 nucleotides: TGTGCCACGGGGTGGGGCGACACTGAAGCTTTCTTT.

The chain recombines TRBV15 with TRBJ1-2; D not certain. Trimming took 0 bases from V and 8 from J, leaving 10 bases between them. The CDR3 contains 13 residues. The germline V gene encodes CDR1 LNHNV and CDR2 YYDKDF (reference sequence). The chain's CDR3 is CATSRDRMSGYTF. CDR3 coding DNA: TGTGCCACCAGCAGAGACCGTATGTCGGGCTACACCTTC.

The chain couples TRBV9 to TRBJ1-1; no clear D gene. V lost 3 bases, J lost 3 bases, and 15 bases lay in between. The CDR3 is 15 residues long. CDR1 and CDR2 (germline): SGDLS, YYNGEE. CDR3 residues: CASSARISVDTEAFF. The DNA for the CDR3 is TGTGCCAGCAGCGCCAGAATCTCGGTGGACACTGAAGCTTTCTTT.

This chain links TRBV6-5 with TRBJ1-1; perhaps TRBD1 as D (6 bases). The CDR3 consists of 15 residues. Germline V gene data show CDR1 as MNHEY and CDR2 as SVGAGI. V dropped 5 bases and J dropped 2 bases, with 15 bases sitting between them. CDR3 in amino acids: CASSPVTGINTEAFF. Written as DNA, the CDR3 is TGTGCCAGCAGTCCGGTGACAGGTATAAACACTGAAGCTTTCTTT.

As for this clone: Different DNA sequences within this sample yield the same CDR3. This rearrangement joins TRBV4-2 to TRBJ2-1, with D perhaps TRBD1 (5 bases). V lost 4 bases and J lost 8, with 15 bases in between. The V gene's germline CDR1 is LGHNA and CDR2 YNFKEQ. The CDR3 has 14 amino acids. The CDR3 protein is CASSPRTGWDEQFF. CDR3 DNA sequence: TGTGCCAGCAGCCCAAGAACAGGCTGGGATGAGCAGTTCTTC.

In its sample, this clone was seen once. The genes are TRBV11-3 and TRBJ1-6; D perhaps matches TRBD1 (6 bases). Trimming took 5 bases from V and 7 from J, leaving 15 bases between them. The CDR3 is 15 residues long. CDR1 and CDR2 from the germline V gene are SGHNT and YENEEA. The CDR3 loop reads CASSTRGSGNSPLHF. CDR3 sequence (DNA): TGTGCCAGCAGCACCAGGGGCAGTGGAAATTCACCCCTCCACTTT.

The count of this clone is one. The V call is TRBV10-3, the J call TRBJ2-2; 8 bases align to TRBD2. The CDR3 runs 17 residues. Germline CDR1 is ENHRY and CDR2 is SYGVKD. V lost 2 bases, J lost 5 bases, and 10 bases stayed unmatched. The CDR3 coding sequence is TGTGCCATCAGTGAGGAGGCGGGGGGAATGAGAACCGGGGAGCTGTTTTTT. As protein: CAISEEAGGMRTGELFF.

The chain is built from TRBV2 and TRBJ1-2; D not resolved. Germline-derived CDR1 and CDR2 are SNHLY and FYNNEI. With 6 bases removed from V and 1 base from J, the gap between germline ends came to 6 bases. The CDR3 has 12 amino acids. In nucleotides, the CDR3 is TGTGCCAGCAGCCCCGATAACTATGGCTACACCTTC. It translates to CASSPDNYGYTF. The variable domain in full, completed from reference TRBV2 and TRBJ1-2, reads EPEVTQTPSHQVTQMGQEVILRCVPISNHLYFYWYRQILGQKVEFLVSFYNNEISEKSEIFDDQFSVERPDGSNFTLKIRSTKLEDSAMYFCASSPDNYGYTFGSGTRLTVV.

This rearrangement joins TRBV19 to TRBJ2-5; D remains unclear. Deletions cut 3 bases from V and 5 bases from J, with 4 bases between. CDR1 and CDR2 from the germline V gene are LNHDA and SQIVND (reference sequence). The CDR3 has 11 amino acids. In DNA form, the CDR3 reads TGTGCCAGTAGTATTAGGGAGACCCAGTACTTC. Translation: CASSIRETQYF.

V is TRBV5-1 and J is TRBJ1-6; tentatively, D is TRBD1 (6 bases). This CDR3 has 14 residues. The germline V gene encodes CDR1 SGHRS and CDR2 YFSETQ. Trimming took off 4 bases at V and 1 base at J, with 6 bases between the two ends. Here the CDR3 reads CASSTGSYNSPLHF. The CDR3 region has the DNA TGCGCCAGCAGCACAGGGTCCTATAATTCACCCCTCCACTTT.

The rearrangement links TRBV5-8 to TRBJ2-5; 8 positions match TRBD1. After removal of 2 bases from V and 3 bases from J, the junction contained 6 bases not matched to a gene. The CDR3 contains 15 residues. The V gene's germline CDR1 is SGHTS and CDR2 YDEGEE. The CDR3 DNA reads TGTGCCAGCAGCTTACAGGGGGAAAGAGAAGAGACCCAGTACTTC. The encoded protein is CASSLQGEREETQYF.

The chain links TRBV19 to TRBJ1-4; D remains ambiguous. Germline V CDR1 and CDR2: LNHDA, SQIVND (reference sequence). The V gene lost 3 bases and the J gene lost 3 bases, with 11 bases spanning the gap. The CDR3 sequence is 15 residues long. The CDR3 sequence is CASSINGGSNEKLFF. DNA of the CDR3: TGTGCCAGTAGTATTAATGGAGGATCTAATGAAAAACTGTTTTTT.

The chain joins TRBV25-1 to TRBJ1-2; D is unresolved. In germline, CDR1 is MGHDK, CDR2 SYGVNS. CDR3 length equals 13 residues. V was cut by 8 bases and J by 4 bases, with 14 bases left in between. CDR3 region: CASAKGPAYGYTF. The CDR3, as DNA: TGTGCCAGCGCCAAAGGTCCTGCCTATGGCTACACCTTC.

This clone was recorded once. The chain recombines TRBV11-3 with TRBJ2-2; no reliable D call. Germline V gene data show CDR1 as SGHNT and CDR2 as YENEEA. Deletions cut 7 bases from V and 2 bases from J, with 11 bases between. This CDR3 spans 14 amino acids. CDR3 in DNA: TGTGCCAGCAAGCTGGGCGGTAACACCGGGGAGCTGTTTTTT. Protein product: CASKLGGNTGELFF.

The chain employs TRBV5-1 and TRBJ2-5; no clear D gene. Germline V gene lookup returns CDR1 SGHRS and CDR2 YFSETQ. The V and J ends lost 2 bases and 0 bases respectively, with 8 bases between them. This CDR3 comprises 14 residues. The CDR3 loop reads CASSFQRNQETQYF. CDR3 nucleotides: TGCGCCAGCAGCTTTCAGAGGAACCAAGAGACCCAGTACTTC.

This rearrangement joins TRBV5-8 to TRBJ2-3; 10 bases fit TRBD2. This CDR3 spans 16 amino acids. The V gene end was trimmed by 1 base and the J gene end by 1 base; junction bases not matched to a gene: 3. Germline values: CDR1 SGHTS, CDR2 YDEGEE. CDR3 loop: CASSLPSGSGTDTQYF. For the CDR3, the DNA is TGTGCCAGCAGCTTGCCTAGCGGGAGCGGCACAGATACGCAGTATTTT.

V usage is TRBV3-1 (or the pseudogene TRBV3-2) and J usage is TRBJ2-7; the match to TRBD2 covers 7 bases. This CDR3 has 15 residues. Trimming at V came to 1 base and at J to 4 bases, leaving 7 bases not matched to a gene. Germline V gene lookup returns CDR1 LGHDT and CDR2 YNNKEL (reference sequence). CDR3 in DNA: TGTGCCAGCAGCCAAGTTTCTAGCGGCAAGTACGAGCAGTACTTC. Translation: CASSQVSSGKYEQYF.

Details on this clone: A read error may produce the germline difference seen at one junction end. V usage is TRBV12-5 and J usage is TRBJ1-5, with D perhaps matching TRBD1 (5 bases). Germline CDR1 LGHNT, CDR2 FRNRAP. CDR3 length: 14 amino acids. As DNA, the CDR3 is TGTGCTAGTGTCTCCCAGGGTAGCGATCAGCCCCAGCATTTT. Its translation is CASVSQGSDQPQHF.

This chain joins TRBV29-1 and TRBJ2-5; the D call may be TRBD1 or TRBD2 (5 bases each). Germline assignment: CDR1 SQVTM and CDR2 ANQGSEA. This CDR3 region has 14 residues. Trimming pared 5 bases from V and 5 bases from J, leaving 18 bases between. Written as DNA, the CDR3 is TGCAGCGTTCTCCGGGACGTCCGAGGGGAGACCCAGTACTTC. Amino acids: CSVLRDVRGETQYF. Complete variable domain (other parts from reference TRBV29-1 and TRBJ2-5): SAVISQKPSRDICQRGTSLTIQCQVDSQVTMMFWYRQQPGQSLTLIATANQGSEATYESGFVIDKFPISRPNLTFSTLTVSNMSPEDSSIYLCSVLRDVRGETQYFGPGTRLLVL.

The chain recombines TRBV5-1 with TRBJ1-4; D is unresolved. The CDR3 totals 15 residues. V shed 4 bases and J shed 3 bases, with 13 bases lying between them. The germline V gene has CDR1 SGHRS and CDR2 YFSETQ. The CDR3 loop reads CASSLGGPPNEKLFF. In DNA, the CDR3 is TGCGCCAGCAGCCTAGGTGGCCCCCCTAATGAAAAACTGTTTTTT. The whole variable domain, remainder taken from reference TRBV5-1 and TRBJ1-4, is KAGVTQTPRYLIKTRGQQVTLSCSPISGHRSVSWYQQTPGQGLQFLFEYFSETQRNKGNFPGRFSGRQFSNSRSEMNVSTLELGDSALYLCASSLGGPPNEKLFFGSGTQLSVL.

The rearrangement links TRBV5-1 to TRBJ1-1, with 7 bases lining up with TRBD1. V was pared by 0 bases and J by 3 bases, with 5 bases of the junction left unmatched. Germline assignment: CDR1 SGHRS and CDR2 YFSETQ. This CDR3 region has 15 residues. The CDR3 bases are TGCGCCAGCAGCTTGGCCGACAGGGCGGACACTGAAGCTTTCTTT. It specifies CASSLADRADTEAFF.

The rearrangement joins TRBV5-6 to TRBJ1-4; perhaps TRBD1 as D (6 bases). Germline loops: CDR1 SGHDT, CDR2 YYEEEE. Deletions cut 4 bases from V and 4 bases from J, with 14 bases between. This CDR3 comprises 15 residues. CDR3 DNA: TGTGCCAGCAGCCGCAGGGGCGTCGGTAATGAAAAACTGTTTTTT. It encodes CASSRRGVGNEKLFF.

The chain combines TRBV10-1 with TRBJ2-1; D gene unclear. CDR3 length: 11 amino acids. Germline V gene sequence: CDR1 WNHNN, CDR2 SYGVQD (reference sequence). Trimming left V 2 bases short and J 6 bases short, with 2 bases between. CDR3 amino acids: CASSEGNEQFF. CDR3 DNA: TGCGCCAGCAGTGAGGGCAATGAGCAGTTCTTC.